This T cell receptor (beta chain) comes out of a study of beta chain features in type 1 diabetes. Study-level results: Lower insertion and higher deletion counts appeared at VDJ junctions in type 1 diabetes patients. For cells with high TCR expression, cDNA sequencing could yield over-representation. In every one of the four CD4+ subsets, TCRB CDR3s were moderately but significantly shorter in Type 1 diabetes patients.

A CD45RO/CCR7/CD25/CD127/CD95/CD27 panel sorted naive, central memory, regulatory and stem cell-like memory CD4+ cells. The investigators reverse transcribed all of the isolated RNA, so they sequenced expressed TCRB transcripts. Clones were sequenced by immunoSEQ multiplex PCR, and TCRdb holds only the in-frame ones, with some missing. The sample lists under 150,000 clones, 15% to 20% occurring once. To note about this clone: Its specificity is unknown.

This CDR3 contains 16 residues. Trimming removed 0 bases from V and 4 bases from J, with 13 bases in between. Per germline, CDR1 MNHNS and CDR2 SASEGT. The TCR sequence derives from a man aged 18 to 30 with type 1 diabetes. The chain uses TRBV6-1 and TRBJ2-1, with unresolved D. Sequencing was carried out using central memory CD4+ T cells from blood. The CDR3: CASSEATAMRYNEQFF. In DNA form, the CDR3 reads TGTGCCAGCAGTGAAGCAACGGCCATGAGGTACAATGAGCAGTTCTTC.